The clone carrying this TCR beta chain was seen a few times. Its antigen is as yet unknown. These data come from a study of vaccination and CD4 T cells after COVID-19. Study in general: The makeup of the convalescents was six males and four females, two of them Hispanic. Overlapping spike peptides of SARS-CoV-2, HCoV-NL63, HCoV-OC43 and HCoV-229E stimulated the cells.

Sequenced with the Oncomine TCR Beta short-read assay was DNA taken from cultured CD4+ T cells. The template was genomic DNA from cultured CD4+ T cells. TCRdb passed the PCR reads through MiXCR, listing each CDR3 protein once. The table lists over 20,000 distinct CDR3 sequences, 35% to 40% of them singletons, with roughly 27% in the top ten. Time point specified: late sampling 161 to 241 days after vaccination in a few convalescent patients. Indicated treatment: roughly ten-day PBMC culture with coronavirus spike peptide pools or control peptides (ViraFEST assay). The clonotype comes from a human donor who had recovered from COVID-19. The specimen comprised CD4+ T cells from blood, cultured in vitro, sampled about 7 months after SARS-CoV-2 vaccination.

In DNA, the CDR3 is TGTGCCAGCAAGCGTAGCGGGGGTTCCTACGAGCAGTACTTC. Its translation is CASKRSGGSYEQYF. The chain couples TRBV27 to TRBJ2-7, with 9 nucleotides matching TRBD2. This CDR3 region has 14 residues. The V gene's germline CDR1 is MNHEY and CDR2 SMNVEV (reference sequence). Germline trimming cut 7 bases from V and 1 base from J; bases unmatched to any gene: 5.